This T cell receptor beta chain was profiled in a study of blood T cell repertoires in COVID-19. This CDR3 is built from 15 residues. Trimming stripped 5 bases from V and 0 bases from J, with 14 bases between. The germline CDR1 and CDR2 sequences are SGDLS and YYNGEE. Using immunoSEQ multiplex PCR, the repertoire was profiled, and TCRdb retains in-frame clones only, with some absent. Found here are about 140,000 clones, about 83% of them singletons; the top ten hold around 17%. This TCR was sampled from a man over 45 with acute or convalescent COVID-19. The sample taken for sequencing was peripheral blood. The chain joins TRBV9 to TRBJ1-1; D might be TRBD1 (6 bases). In DNA, the CDR3 is TGTGCCAGCAGTGTCCGGGGGGCCCTGAACACTGAAGCTTTCTTT. Translating it yields CASSVRGALNTEAFF.